Listed below are T cell receptor beta chains from one sample, sequenced in a study of T cell responses to AZD1222 COVID-19 vaccine. This table comes from immunoSEQ multiplex PCR, and its TCRdb copy is limited to in-frame clones, with some not included. The top ten clones hold roughly 4% of a sample with approximately 120,000 clones, 88% of them seen once. Sequenced here: peripheral blood, sampled on day 0 of AZD1222 vaccination. These receptors originate from an adult in good health. Each CDR3 is given with its conserved first and last residue. D genes are given only for firm matches. Clone sizes are given selectively: once, few, many, or a class where the clone is expanded.

j_call: TRBJ2-7; d_call: -; cdr3_length: 15; v_call: TRBV10-3; clone_size: few; cdr3_nt: TGTGCCATCAGTGATATACGGGGGCCGCCCTACGAGCAGTACTTC; cdr3_aa: CAISDIRGPPYEQYF
j_call: TRBJ1-2; d_call: -; cdr3_length: 14; v_call: TRBV5-6; clone_size: -; cdr3_nt: TGTGCCAGCAGCTTCGGCAGGGGAGGGTATGGCTACACCTTC; cdr3_aa: CASSFGRGGYGYTF
j_call: TRBJ2-3; d_call: -; cdr3_length: 11; v_call: TRBV27; clone_size: -; cdr3_nt: TGTGCCAGCAGTACAACAGATACGCAGTATTTT; cdr3_aa: CASSTTDTQYF
j_call: TRBJ1-5; d_call: -; cdr3_length: 15; v_call: TRBV6-2/TRBV6-3; clone_size: -; cdr3_nt: TGTGCCAGCAGTTTACGGGCCCCCGGGGGTCAGCCCCAGCATTTT; cdr3_aa: CASSLRAPGGQPQHF
j_call: TRBJ2-1; d_call: TRBD2; cdr3_length: 16; v_call: TRBV7-9; clone_size: -; cdr3_nt: TGTGCCAGCAGCTCCACTAGCGGGAGGATCTACAATGAGCAGTTCTTC; cdr3_aa: CASSSTSGRIYNEQFF
j_call: TRBJ1-5; d_call: TRBD1; cdr3_length: 14; v_call: TRBV15; clone_size: -; cdr3_nt: TGTGCCACCAGCATTGGACAGGAGAATCAGCCCCAGCATTTT; cdr3_aa: CATSIGQENQPQHF
j_call: TRBJ2-2; d_call: -; cdr3_length: 12; v_call: TRBV7-2; clone_size: -; cdr3_nt: TGTGCCAGCAGCTTTAACACCGGGGAGCTGTTTTTT; cdr3_aa: CASSFNTGELFF
j_call: TRBJ1-2; d_call: TRBD1; cdr3_length: 14; v_call: TRBV28; clone_size: -; cdr3_nt: TGTGCCAGCAGTCAAGGACAGGGGGCGGTTGGCTACACCTTC; cdr3_aa: CASSQGQGAVGYTF
j_call: TRBJ1-2; d_call: -; cdr3_length: 16; v_call: TRBV19; clone_size: -; cdr3_nt: TGTGCCAGTAGTCCGGAAGGCAGGGCCGCTAACTATGGCTACACCTTC; cdr3_aa: CASSPEGRAANYGYTF
j_call: TRBJ2-1; d_call: -; cdr3_length: 12; v_call: TRBV5-1; clone_size: -; cdr3_nt: TGCGCCAGCAGCTTGGTTTCGAATGAGCAGTTCTTC; cdr3_aa: CASSLVSNEQFF
j_call: TRBJ1-6; d_call: -; cdr3_length: 16; v_call: TRBV15; clone_size: -; cdr3_nt: TGTGCCACCAGCAGAGTAAGGGCCCAGGGAGTATCACCCCTCCACTTT; cdr3_aa: CATSRVRAQGVSPLHF
j_call: TRBJ2-2; d_call: -; cdr3_length: 15; v_call: TRBV6-2/TRBV6-3; clone_size: -; cdr3_nt: TGTGCCAGCAGTTACTCAGAGGGATCCACCGGGGAGCTGTTTTTT; cdr3_aa: CASSYSEGSTGELFF
j_call: TRBJ2-7; d_call: TRBD1; cdr3_length: 14; v_call: TRBV6-6; clone_size: -; cdr3_nt: TGTGCCAGCAGTTACAAGGACAGGGGGGGCGAGCAGTACTTC; cdr3_aa: CASSYKDRGGEQYF
j_call: TRBJ1-2; d_call: TRBD1; cdr3_length: 14; v_call: TRBV5-5; clone_size: -; cdr3_nt: TGTGCCAGCAGCCCTGGACAGGGCGGATACGGCTACACCTTC; cdr3_aa: CASSPGQGGYGYTF
j_call: TRBJ1-6; d_call: TRBD1; cdr3_length: 15; v_call: TRBV7-2; clone_size: -; cdr3_nt: TGTGCCAGCAGCTCGCTAGGGGGCGGAAATTCACCCCTCCACTTT; cdr3_aa: CASSSLGGGNSPLHF
j_call: TRBJ2-7; d_call: -; cdr3_length: 13; v_call: TRBV6-1; clone_size: -; cdr3_nt: TGTGCCAGCAGTGAAGCGGGGTCTTACGAGCAGTACTTC; cdr3_aa: CASSEAGSYEQYF
j_call: TRBJ1-5; d_call: -; cdr3_length: 16; v_call: TRBV4-2; clone_size: -; cdr3_nt: TGTGCCAGCAGCCAAGAAGGGGGAGGGAGCAATCAGCCCCAGCATTTT; cdr3_aa: CASSQEGGGSNQPQHF
j_call: TRBJ2-2; d_call: TRBD2; cdr3_length: 16; v_call: TRBV11-2; clone_size: -; cdr3_nt: TGTGCCAGCAGCTTAGGACTAGCGGGACTCACCGGGGAGCTGTTTTTT; cdr3_aa: CASSLGLAGLTGELFF
j_call: TRBJ2-1; d_call: TRBD2; cdr3_length: 15; v_call: TRBV7-9; clone_size: -; cdr3_nt: TGTGCCAGCAGCTTGGGTCGGGAGGCGTACAATGAGCAGTTCTTC; cdr3_aa: CASSLGREAYNEQFF
j_call: TRBJ1-3; d_call: -; cdr3_length: 14; v_call: TRBV9; clone_size: -; cdr3_nt: TGTGCCAGCAGCGCGACTTATTCTGGAAACACCATATATTTT; cdr3_aa: CASSATYSGNTIYF
j_call: TRBJ1-1; d_call: -; cdr3_length: 17; v_call: TRBV6-2/TRBV6-3; clone_size: -; cdr3_nt: TGTGCCAGCAGTTACTCCCTGGGGGGGGAAGGAGACACTGAAGCTTTCTTT; cdr3_aa: CASSYSLGGEGDTEAFF
j_call: TRBJ2-6; d_call: -; cdr3_length: 16; v_call: TRBV28; clone_size: -; cdr3_nt: TGTGCCAGCAGTTTAAGAGAGGTCTCTGGGGCCAACGTCCTGACTTTC; cdr3_aa: CASSLREVSGANVLTF
j_call: TRBJ2-1; d_call: -; cdr3_length: 13; v_call: TRBV24-1; clone_size: -; cdr3_nt: TGTGCCACCAGTGATTTAGGCGGGAATGAGCAGTTCTTC; cdr3_aa: CATSDLGGNEQFF
j_call: TRBJ2-1; d_call: TRBD2; cdr3_length: 15; v_call: TRBV7-9; clone_size: once; cdr3_nt: TGTGCCAGCAGCTTAGCGGGAGGGCCCCACAATGAGCAGTTCTTC; cdr3_aa: CASSLAGGPHNEQFF
j_call: TRBJ1-1; d_call: -; cdr3_length: 16; v_call: TRBV2; clone_size: -; cdr3_nt: TGTGCCAGCATCCTCCGCGGGGGGGGGAAGAACACTGAAGCTTTCTTT; cdr3_aa: CASILRGGGKNTEAFF
j_call: TRBJ1-1; d_call: TRBD1; cdr3_length: 15; v_call: TRBV13; clone_size: -; cdr3_nt: TGTGCCAGCAGCTCTAACGGACAGGAGAACACTGAAGCTTTCTTT; cdr3_aa: CASSSNGQENTEAFF
j_call: TRBJ1-1; d_call: TRBD1; cdr3_length: 13; v_call: TRBV11-2; clone_size: -; cdr3_nt: TGTGCCAGCGCGGGACAGGGGGACACTGAAGCTTTCTTT; cdr3_aa: CASAGQGDTEAFF